This T cell receptor beta chain was sequenced for a study of cytotoxic CD8 clonotypes in ibrutinib-treated CLL. Overall study context: The group held 11 relapsed/refractory and about 14 treatment-naive patients, with roughly 17 IGHV unmutated. General study findings and limits: Elevated clonality accompanied ibrutinib response, with a return toward baseline values at progression.

Repertoires were generated with immunoSEQ multiplex PCR, while TCRdb's copy carries only in-frame clones and drops some. The sample has approximately 340,000 clones, approximately 67% seen once. A note on this clone: Antigen: not known.

The CDR3 length is 17 residues. V dropped 4 bases and J dropped 1; count of bases not matched to a gene: 7. Germline V gene sequence: CDR1 ENHRY, CDR2 SYGVKD. The source material was PBMCs, sampled after 36 months of ibrutinib treatment. This receptor was taken from a human donor with chronic lymphocytic leukemia. The genes are TRBV10-3 and TRBJ2-1; 10 bases are shared with TRBD2. The CDR3 nucleotides are TGTGCCATCAGTGGGGCCTTACTAGCGGGGTCCTACAATGAGCAGTTCTTC. Its protein product is CAISGALLAGSYNEQFF.